This T cell receptor beta chain originates from a study of blood T cell repertoires in COVID-19. Study members were between roughly 18 and 100 years old and lived in fewer than 30 US regions. The assay was immunoSEQ multiplex PCR, and TCRdb's table has in-frame clones only and misses some. The sample lists about 100,000 clones; 70% to 90% were seen once. V lost 6 bases, J lost 2 bases, and 7 bases stayed unmatched. CDR1 is MNHEY and CDR2 is SVGAGI in the germline V gene. The CDR3 spans 15 residues. Specimen: PBMCs or T cells enriched from blood (not recorded which). This sequence was found in a woman between 50 and 59 years old who had recovered from COVID-19. The V call is TRBV6-5, the J call TRBJ1-3, with 7 nucleotides matching TRBD1. CDR3 coding DNA: TGTGCCAGCAGCATTGACACAGGGGCTGGAAACACCATATATTTT. This translates into CASSIDTGAGNTIYF.